This TCR beta chain is from a study of blood T cell repertoires in COVID-19. Study-level information: Samples representing acute and convalescent COVID-19 were sourced from the United States, Italy and Spain. The analysed material was cDNA or gDNA that came from T cells, B-cell-depleted T cells, or PBMCs.

Original handling: Using reference gene primer amplification, nucleated cell counts were estimated. Data came from immunoSEQ multiplex PCR; TCRdb stores just in-frame clones and leaves some out. The V and J calls and clone size are taken from that table; D and trimming were inferred from the DNA. In the table there are 250,000 to 350,000 clones, about four fifths of which are singletons. Germline-derived CDR1 and CDR2 are MNHEY and SVGAGI. Trimming cost V 6 bases and J 4 bases, with 12 bases left between them. CDR3 length: 14 residues. Seattle-derived patients entered the study during active infection and were followed longitudinally.

V usage is TRBV6-5 and J usage is TRBJ2-2, with D possibly TRBD1 on 6 matching bases. This TCR came from a human donor with COVID-19, enrolled during active disease. The donor label of this sample is uncertain. Sample: peripheral blood. In nucleotides, the CDR3 is TGTGCCAGCAGACAAAACAGGGTCACCGGGGAGCTGTTTTTT. Its protein product is CASRQNRVTGELFF.